These T cell receptor beta chains were read from a single sample in a study of human T cells and chemical hapten exposure. TCRdb re-called the RACE reads with MiXCR, one entry per CDR3 protein. Here the sample spans 100,000 to 120,000 distinct CDR3 sequences, approximately 36% being singletons. The sequenced sample was whole blood, obtained in connection with sensitization to the hapten diphenylcyclopropenone (DPC). These receptors were collected from a man in his forties or fifties with alopecia areata. Some clones in this sample may be carry-over from other donors' samples. Each CDR3 is given with its conserved first and last residue. Each record gives: J gene, CDR3 length, D gene, clone size, V gene, CDR3 protein, CDR3 DNA. A D gene is named only where the DNA matches it firmly. Not every row has a clone size; where given, it reads once, few, many or a size class.

J: TRBJ1-4
length: 15
D: TRBD1
size: -
V: TRBV5-1
CDR3: CASSLEPGGTKKLFF
DNA: TGCGCCAGCAGCTTGGAGCCAGGGGGCACAAAAAAACTGTTTTTT

J: TRBJ1-6
length: 15
D: -
size: -
V: TRBV28
CDR3: CASGTQGPYNSPLHF
DNA: TGTGCCAGCGGTACCCAGGGGCCCTATAATTCACCCCTCCACTTT

J: TRBJ2-6
length: 15
D: -
size: -
V: TRBV3-1
CDR3: CAVSQGGSGANVLTF
DNA: TGTGCCGTCTCACAGGGCGGTTCTGGGGCCAACGTCCTGACTTTC

J: TRBJ1-1
length: 15
D: -
size: -
V: TRBV18
CDR3: CASSLMDGWNTEAFF
DNA: TGTGCCAGCTCACTAATGGACGGATGGAACACTGAAGCTTTCTTT

J: TRBJ2-3
length: 13
D: TRBD1
size: -
V: TRBV29-1
CDR3: CSGWTGSIDTQYF
DNA: TGCAGCGGCTGGACAGGGTCGATAGATACGCAGTATTTT

J: TRBJ2-5
length: 13
D: -
size: -
V: TRBV6-2/TRBV6-3
CDR3: CASSSAPLGDQYF
DNA: TGTGCCAGCAGTTCCGCTCCGCTCGGGGACCAGTACTTC

J: TRBJ2-1
length: 13
D: -
size: -
V: TRBV29-1
CDR3: CSVEETSYNEQFF
DNA: TGCAGCGTTGAAGAGACTAGCTACAATGAGCAGTTCTTC

J: TRBJ2-3
length: 16
D: -
size: -
V: TRBV11-2
CDR3: CASSFPDPGVTDTQYF
DNA: TGTGCCAGCAGCTTCCCCGACCCCGGGGTAACAGATACGCAGTATTTT

J: TRBJ2-1
length: 16
D: TRBD1
size: -
V: TRBV20-1
CDR3: CSARDPRTGGANEQFF
DNA: TGCAGTGCTAGAGATCCGAGGACAGGGGGCGCAAATGAGCAGTTCTTC

J: TRBJ1-2
length: 14
D: -
size: -
V: TRBV28
CDR3: CASSLVGAGYGYTF
DNA: TGTGCCAGCAGTTTGGTGGGCGCTGGCTATGGCTACACCTTC

J: TRBJ1-2
length: 14
D: -
size: -
V: TRBV7-2
CDR3: CASSPSTENYGYTF
DNA: TGTGCCAGCAGCCCATCAACAGAGAACTATGGCTACACCTTC

J: TRBJ2-1
length: 15
D: TRBD1
size: few
V: TRBV5-1
CDR3: CASSFGQGVYNEQFF
DNA: TGCGCCAGCAGCTTTGGACAGGGGGTTTACAATGAGCAGTTCTTC

J: TRBJ2-1
length: 17
D: TRBD2
size: -
V: TRBV9
CDR3: CASSVDWTSGRSNEQFF
DNA: TGTGCCAGCAGCGTAGATTGGACTAGCGGGAGAAGCAATGAGCAGTTCTTC

J: TRBJ2-7
length: 14
D: -
size: few
V: TRBV3-1
CDR3: CASKNAGSSYEQYF
DNA: TGTGCCAGTAAAAACGCAGGGAGCTCCTACGAGCAGTACTTC

J: TRBJ2-7
length: 14
D: TRBD2
size: few
V: TRBV11-2
CDR3: CASSGAGEAYEQYF
DNA: TGTGCCAGCAGCGGGGCGGGAGAAGCCTACGAGCAGTACTTC

J: TRBJ1-5
length: 13
D: -
size: -
V: TRBV7-9
CDR3: CASSSQGDQPQHF
DNA: TGTGCCAGCAGCTCACAAGGCGATCAGCCCCAGCATTTT

J: TRBJ2-5
length: 12
D: TRBD2
size: -
V: TRBV6-5
CDR3: CASRIGGETQYF
DNA: TGTGCCAGCAGGATCGGGGGGGAGACCCAGTACTTC

J: TRBJ2-7
length: 14
D: -
size: -
V: TRBV5-5
CDR3: CASSLMVGTNEQYF
DNA: TGTGCCAGCAGCCTGATGGTGGGTACGAACGAGCAGTACTTC

J: TRBJ2-1
length: 14
D: TRBD1
size: few
V: TRBV2
CDR3: CASSDWQGAGEQFF
DNA: TGTGCCAGCAGTGACTGGCAGGGGGCAGGGGAGCAGTTCTTC

J: TRBJ2-3
length: 15
D: -
size: few
V: TRBV27
CDR3: CASSLRELSTDTQYF
DNA: TGTGCCAGCAGTTTAAGGGAACTTAGCACAGATACGCAGTATTTT

J: TRBJ2-1
length: 14
D: -
size: -
V: TRBV9
CDR3: CASSVEVRGNEQFF
DNA: TGTGCCAGCAGCGTAGAGGTCAGAGGCAATGAGCAGTTCTTC

J: TRBJ2-5
length: 14
D: TRBD2
size: few
V: TRBV12-3/TRBV12-4
CDR3: CASSSGTSLETQYF
DNA: TGTGCCAGCAGTTCCGGGACTAGCCTCGAGACCCAGTACTTC

J: TRBJ2-1
length: 14
D: -
size: -
V: TRBV6-5
CDR3: CASSYVPRGHEQFF
DNA: TGTGCCAGCAGTTACGTCCCCAGAGGACATGAGCAGTTCTTC

J: TRBJ1-6
length: 16
D: -
size: once
V: TRBV7-2
CDR3: CASSLSDSVYNSPLHF
DNA: TGTGCCAGCAGCTTATCGGACAGCGTATATAATTCACCCCTCCACTTT

J: TRBJ2-7
length: 13
D: TRBD1
size: few
V: TRBV20-1
CDR3: CSARQGARDEQYF
DNA: TGCAGTGCTCGACAGGGGGCTAGGGACGAGCAGTACTTC

J: TRBJ1-1
length: 14
D: -
size: -
V: TRBV12-3/TRBV12-4
CDR3: CASRRLQGNTEAFF
DNA: TGTGCCAGCAGACGCCTTCAGGGGAACACTGAAGCTTTCTTT

J: TRBJ2-5
length: 16
D: -
size: few
V: TRBV20-1
CDR3: CSARDPQRPSQETQYF
DNA: TGCAGTGCTAGAGATCCACAGCGGCCGTCCCAAGAGACCCAGTACTTC

J: TRBJ1-1
length: 15
D: TRBD1
size: -
V: TRBV7-9
CDR3: CASSSGQGRGSEAFF
DNA: TGTGCCAGCAGCTCAGGACAGGGGCGGGGGTCTGAAGCTTTCTTT

J: TRBJ2-1
length: 15
D: TRBD2
size: -
V: TRBV5-1
CDR3: CASSVGTSGSNEQFF
DNA: TGCGCCAGCAGCGTAGGGACTAGCGGGAGTAATGAGCAGTTCTTC

J: TRBJ2-3
length: 12
D: -
size: -
V: TRBV24-1
CDR3: CATSDLLDTQYF
DNA: TGTGCCACCAGTGATTTGTTGGATACGCAGTATTTT

J: TRBJ2-3
length: 14
D: -
size: -
V: TRBV29-1
CDR3: CSAGIGSVTDTQYF
DNA: TGCAGCGCGGGGATCGGGAGCGTCACAGATACGCAGTATTTT

J: TRBJ2-6
length: 15
D: -
size: -
V: TRBV6-5
CDR3: CASSSVVSGANVLTF
DNA: TGTGCCAGCAGTTCCGTTGTCTCTGGGGCCAACGTCCTGACTTTC

J: TRBJ2-5
length: 13
D: -
size: -
V: TRBV5-4
CDR3: CASSAADQETQYF
DNA: TGTGCCAGCAGCGCAGCGGACCAAGAGACCCAGTACTTC

J: TRBJ2-3
length: 15
D: -
size: -
V: TRBV7-8
CDR3: CASSDTGLSTDTQYF
DNA: TGTGCCAGCAGCGACACAGGGCTCAGCACAGATACGCAGTATTTT

J: TRBJ1-1
length: 11
D: -
size: -
V: TRBV29-1
CDR3: CSVDSGPEAFF
DNA: TGCAGCGTTGATTCAGGGCCTGAAGCTTTCTTT

J: TRBJ2-1
length: 15
D: TRBD2
size: -
V: TRBV18
CDR3: CASSPPGLERGEQFF
DNA: TGTGCCAGCTCACCACCCGGACTAGAAAGGGGTGAGCAGTTCTTC

J: TRBJ2-5
length: 13
D: -
size: few
V: TRBV7-9
CDR3: CASSLPERETQYF
DNA: TGTGCCAGCAGCTTACCGGAGAGAGAGACCCAGTACTTC

J: TRBJ2-3
length: 13
D: -
size: few
V: TRBV18
CDR3: CASSPPGYDTQYF
DNA: TGTGCCAGCTCACCACCGGGGTATGATACGCAGTATTTT

J: TRBJ2-3
length: 14
D: -
size: few
V: TRBV5-1
CDR3: CASSSSGGEDTQYF
DNA: TGCGCCAGCAGTTCGTCCGGGGGTGAAGATACGCAGTATTTT

J: TRBJ2-7
length: 15
D: -
size: many
V: TRBV4-3
CDR3: CASSQDWASSYEQYF
DNA: TGCGCCAGCAGCCAAGATTGGGCCAGTTCCTACGAGCAGTACTTC

J: TRBJ2-6
length: 14
D: -
size: few
V: TRBV19
CDR3: CATLAISGANVLTF
DNA: TGTGCCACCCTGGCTATCTCTGGGGCCAACGTCCTGACTTTC

J: TRBJ1-1
length: 16
D: TRBD1
size: -
V: TRBV10-3
CDR3: CAISETGTGIGTEAFF
DNA: TGTGCCATCAGTGAGACCGGGACAGGGATCGGCACTGAAGCTTTCTTT

J: TRBJ1-2
length: 13
D: TRBD1
size: -
V: TRBV5-1
CDR3: CASSQDRFYGYTF
DNA: TGCGCCAGCAGCCAGGACAGGTTCTATGGCTACACCTTC

J: TRBJ2-3
length: 15
D: TRBD1
size: few
V: TRBV27
CDR3: CASSPGQVGKDTQYF
DNA: TGTGCCAGCAGTCCCGGACAGGTGGGGAAAGATACGCAGTATTTT

J: TRBJ2-2
length: 18
D: TRBD2
size: many
V: TRBV6-5
CDR3: CASSYSGLARSNTGELFF
DNA: TGTGCCAGCAGTTACTCCGGACTAGCGCGTTCGAACACCGGGGAGCTGTTTTTT

J: TRBJ2-3
length: 15
D: -
size: -
V: TRBV7-2
CDR3: CASSSPGGRTDTQYF
DNA: TGTGCCAGCAGCTCACCAGGAGGGAGAACAGATACGCAGTATTTT

J: TRBJ1-2
length: 17
D: TRBD1
size: -
V: TRBV7-8
CDR3: CASSLRGNRGSAEGYTF
DNA: TGTGCCAGCAGCCTTAGGGGCAACAGGGGCTCCGCCGAGGGCTACACCTTC

J: TRBJ2-3
length: 13
D: -
size: -
V: TRBV29-1
CDR3: CSVQGPGTDTQYF
DNA: TGCAGCGTCCAGGGCCCGGGCACAGATACGCAGTATTTT

J: TRBJ1-2
length: 13
D: -
size: -
V: TRBV12-3/TRBV12-4
CDR3: CASSLMRRDGYTF
DNA: TGTGCCAGCAGTCTCATGAGGCGCGATGGCTACACCTTC

J: TRBJ2-5
length: 14
D: -
size: few
V: TRBV12-3/TRBV12-4
CDR3: CASTVRPLNVTQYF
DNA: TGTGCCAGCACCGTTAGACCTCTAAATGTGACCCAGTACTTC

J: TRBJ2-4
length: 14
D: -
size: -
V: TRBV29-1
CDR3: CSVLTVSAKNIQYF
DNA: TGCAGCGTTTTGACGGTGAGCGCCAAAAACATTCAGTACTTC

J: TRBJ2-4
length: 14
D: -
size: few
V: TRBV28
CDR3: CASSLTDRRNIQYF
DNA: TGTGCCAGCAGTTTGACGGACAGACGGAACATTCAGTACTTC

J: TRBJ2-3
length: 15
D: -
size: -
V: TRBV4-1
CDR3: CASSYWDWGTDTQYF
DNA: TGCGCCAGCAGCTACTGGGACTGGGGCACAGATACGCAGTATTTT